These 28 T cell receptor beta chains were all obtained from the same sample, sequenced in a study of blood T cell repertoires in COVID-19. The assay was immunoSEQ multiplex PCR, and TCRdb's table has in-frame clones only and misses some. Among about 290,000 clones listed, around 90% were seen once. Sequencing was performed on peripheral blood. The receptors here all came from a middle-aged woman who had recovered from COVID-19.

The chain is built from TRBV3-1 (or the pseudogene TRBV3-2) and TRBJ2-7; 7 nucleotides match TRBD2. Germline CDR1 and CDR2: LGHDT and YNNKEL (reference sequence). After removal of 0 bases from V and 3 bases from J, the junction contained 5 bases not matched to a gene. CDR3 length: 15 residues. The CDR3 protein is CASSQDLGLDYEQYF. The CDR3 region has the DNA TGTGCCAGCAGCCAAGATCTCGGACTAGACTACGAGCAGTACTTC.

The chain uses TRBV30 and TRBJ2-7; the D gene is possibly TRBD2 (6 bases). The CDR3 is 14 amino acids. The V gene lost 0 bases and the J gene lost 0 bases, with 9 bases spanning the gap. CDR1 and CDR2 from the germline V gene are GTSNPN and SVGIG (reference sequence). The CDR3 coding sequence is TGTGCCTGGAGTGTAATGGACTACTCCTACGAGCAGTACTTC. Amino acids: CAWSVMDYSYEQYF.

CDR3 in amino acids: CASSPLNGWNEQFF. CDR3 DNA: TGTGCCAGCAGCCCTCTGAACGGGTGGAATGAGCAGTTCTTC. V gene TRBV3-1 (or the pseudogene TRBV3-2) combines with J gene TRBJ2-1; no clear D gene. Germline CDR1 and CDR2: LGHDT and YNNKEL (reference sequence). CDR3 length: 14 amino acids. Deletions cut 4 bases from V and 7 bases from J, with 14 bases between.

This clone has only a few counts. The chain uses TRBV6-5 and TRBJ2-2; 12 bases align to TRBD2. The CDR3 covers 15 residues. V shed 5 bases and J 4 bases; nucleotides not matched to a gene: 2. CDR1 is MNHEY and CDR2 is SVGAGI in the germline V gene. CDR3 in amino acids: CASSPLAGGTGELFF. The CDR3 DNA follows: TGTGCCAGCAGTCCACTAGCGGGAGGCACCGGGGAGCTGTTTTTT.

The chain employs TRBV19 and TRBJ2-5; D might be TRBD1 (6 bases). The CDR3 spans 16 residues. Germline CDR1 reads LNHDA; CDR2 reads SQIVND (reference sequence). The V and J ends lost 6 bases and 2 bases respectively, with 19 bases between them. The CDR3 sequence: CASRSNTGLGQETQYF. The CDR3 DNA is TGTGCCAGTAGGTCTAATACAGGGTTGGGGCAAGAGACCCAGTACTTC.

The J gene is TRBJ2-2, the V gene TRBV6-1, with 11 bases identical to TRBD2. Germline values: CDR1 MNHNS, CDR2 SASEGT. V dropped 0 bases and J dropped 7; count of bases not matched to a gene: 1. CDR3 length equals 15 residues. CDR3 nucleotides: TGTGCCAGCAGTGAAGCCGGGACTAGCGGCGGGGAGCTGTTTTTT. It encodes CASSEAGTSGGELFF.

The chain carries TRBV12-5 and TRBJ1-2; perhaps TRBD1 as D (5 bases). Trimming stripped 0 bases from V and 4 bases from J, with 18 bases between. Per the germline V gene, CDR1 is LGHNT and CDR2 is FRNRAP. The CDR3 spans 17 residues. The CDR3 reads CASGLVPSQDTIYGYTF. The CDR3 DNA reads TGTGCTAGTGGTTTGGTACCGTCACAGGACACTATCTATGGCTACACCTTC.

This clone has just one count. The V and J genes are TRBV7-6 and TRBJ2-1, with 14 nucleotides matching TRBD2. The germline CDR1 and CDR2 sequences are SGHVS and FNYEAQ. This CDR3 has 17 amino acids. Trimming removed 2 bases from V and 7 bases from J; junction bases left unmatched: 7. The chain's CDR3 is CASSLFTTSGRGNEQFF. In DNA, the CDR3 is TGTGCCAGCAGCTTATTCACGACTAGCGGGAGGGGGAATGAGCAGTTCTTC.

V usage is TRBV18 and J usage is TRBJ2-2; D not resolved. Trimming left V 0 bases short and J 3 bases short, with 5 bases between. In germline, CDR1 is KGHSH, CDR2 LQKENI. This CDR3 region has 14 residues. In DNA, the CDR3 is TGTGCCAGCTCACCACCTATTGACACCGGGGAGCTGTTTTTT. Amino acids: CASSPPIDTGELFF.

J is TRBJ2-7 and V is TRBV2; 9 bases are shared with TRBD2. This CDR3 is 16 amino acids long. V lost 6 bases, J lost 3 bases, and 12 bases stayed unmatched. From germline, CDR1 is SNHLY and CDR2 FYNNEI. CDR3 sequence (DNA): TGTGCCAGCAGGCCTACTAGCGGGTGGGACTTCTACGAGCAGTACTTC. Amino acids: CASRPTSGWDFYEQYF.

CDR3 nucleotides: TGTGCCAGCACTGACCAAGAAGGGACTAGCGGGAGTCATGAGGCCCAGTACTTC. Translating gives CASTDQEGTSGSHEAQYF. This rearrangement joins TRBV7-9 to TRBJ2-5; 14 positions agree with TRBD2. The CDR3 is 18 residues long. V trimming: 7 bases; J trimming: 9 bases; junction bases outside the gene matches: 19. Germline V lookup: CDR1 SEHNR, CDR2 FQNEAQ (reference sequence).

The CDR3: CASSVTPGLMGQETQYF. The CDR3 DNA reads TGTGCCAGCAGCGTTACACCGGGACTTATGGGGCAAGAGACCCAGTACTTC. This rearrangement joins TRBV9 to TRBJ2-5; D is possibly TRBD2 (6 bases). Per the germline V gene, CDR1 is SGDLS and CDR2 is YYNGEE. The CDR3 runs to 17 residues. Trimming pared 2 bases from V and 2 bases from J, leaving 19 bases between. Filled out from reference TRBV9 and TRBJ2-5, the complete variable domain reads DSGVTQTPKHLITATGQRVTLRCSPRSGDLSVYWYQQSLDQGLQFLIQYYNGEERAKGNILERFSAQQFPDLHSELNLSSLELGDSALYFCASSVTPGLMGQETQYFGPGTRLLVL.

The chain combines TRBV2 with TRBJ2-1; possibly TRBD2 for D (6 bases). The CDR3 extends over 18 amino acids. The V end was cut by 4 bases, the J end by 1 base, with 20 bases between. CDR1 is SNHLY and CDR2 is FYNNEI in the germline V gene. This chain's CDR3 is CASSVPPWFGGSYNEQFF. The CDR3 DNA reads TGTGCCAGCAGTGTCCCCCCATGGTTTGGAGGGTCCTACAATGAGCAGTTCTTC.

The V and J genes are TRBV2 and TRBJ1-4; D gene ambiguous. V lost 6 bases, J lost 8 bases, and 19 bases lay in between. The CDR3 is 15 amino acids. Germline V CDR1 and CDR2: SNHLY, FYNNEI. Written as DNA, the CDR3 is TGTGCCAGCAGCCCCGGGCCCGCGGAGGTCGAAAAACTGTTTTTT. Translated, it gives CASSPGPAEVEKLFF.

The rearrangement joins TRBV24-1 to TRBJ2-1, with 8 bases aligning to TRBD2. Germline V lookup: CDR1 KGHDR, CDR2 SFDVKD. This CDR3 comprises 17 residues. After removal of 3 bases from V and 4 bases from J, the junction contained 10 bases not matched to a gene. The CDR3 is CATSDRAGAKGYNEQFF. The CDR3 coding sequence is TGTGCCACCAGTGATCGAGCGGGGGCTAAGGGGTACAATGAGCAGTTCTTC.

The chain is built from TRBV28 and TRBJ2-7, with 7 positions matching TRBD2. Germline V gene sequence: CDR1 MDHEN, CDR2 SYDVKM. CDR3 size: 15 residues. Trimming took 2 bases from V and 2 from J; bases not matched to a gene: 6. CDR3 DNA: TGTGCCAGCAGTTTAGGGAGGGGTAGGGCCTACGAGCAGTACTTC. It codes for CASSLGRGRAYEQYF. Full variable domain (outside the CDR3, taken from reference TRBV28 and TRBJ2-7): DVKVTQSSRYLVKRTGEKVFLECVQDMDHENMFWYRQDPGLGLRLIYFSYDVKMKEKGDIPEGYSVSREKKERFSLILESASTNQTSMYLCASSLGRGRAYEQYFGPGTRLTVT.

This clone was counted a single time. The V gene is TRBV27, the J gene TRBJ2-1; TRBD2 aligns across 8 bases. CDR1 and CDR2 (germline): MNHEY, SMNVEV (reference sequence). After removal of 3 bases from V and 1 base from J, the junction contained 5 bases not matched to a gene. The CDR3 length is 16 residues. The CDR3: CASSLASGPSYNEQFF. The CDR3 DNA sequence: TGTGCCAGCAGTTTGGCTAGCGGGCCTTCCTACAATGAGCAGTTCTTC.

The rearrangement uses TRBV13 and TRBJ2-5, with a possible D match to TRBD2 (5 bases). Germline-derived CDR1 and CDR2 are PRHDT and FYEKMQ (reference sequence). The CDR3 spans 14 residues. V was pared by 1 base and J by 5 bases, with 11 bases between. The CDR3 loop reads CASSLAGIAETQYF. In DNA form, the CDR3 reads TGTGCCAGCAGCTTAGCGGGAATAGCGGAGACCCAGTACTTC.

This chain uses TRBV9 with TRBJ1-2, with 7 bases that match TRBD1. V lost 1 base to trimming and J lost 4 bases; unmatched junction nucleotides: 10. This CDR3 contains 16 residues. The germline gives CDR1 SGDLS, CDR2 YYNGEE. The CDR3 reads CASSVTQSDRPYGYTF. For the CDR3, the DNA is TGTGCCAGCAGCGTAACGCAATCGGACAGGCCCTATGGCTACACCTTC.

This sequence joins TRBV11-2 and TRBJ2-3; 11 bases align to TRBD1. The length of the CDR3 is 18 residues. CDR1 is SGHAT, CDR2 FQNNGV, per germline. Losses at the gene ends were 1 base for V and 4 bases for J; bases not matched to a gene: 10. CDR3 protein: CASSLAWGGTGGPDTQYF. The CDR3 nucleotides read TGTGCCAGCAGCTTAGCATGGGGTGGGACAGGGGGACCAGATACGCAGTATTTT.

The chain combines TRBV19 with TRBJ1-5; 8 positions agree with TRBD1. This CDR3 region has 17 residues. Trimming cost V 5 bases and J 0 bases; bases outside gene matches: 9. Germline loops: CDR1 LNHDA, CDR2 SQIVND (reference sequence). The CDR3 DNA follows: TGTGCCAGTAGTGGTAGACAGGGGTTGAATAGCAATCAGCCCCAGCATTTT. Translation gives CASSGRQGLNSNQPQHF.

The chain links TRBV19 to TRBJ2-7; 7 nucleotides align to TRBD1. The germline gives CDR1 LNHDA, CDR2 SQIVND (reference sequence). The trim removed 5 bases at V and 0 bases at J, leaving 1 base unmatched. CDR3 length: 13 amino acids. In nucleotides, the CDR3 is TGTGCCAGTAGTGGGGACAGCTCCTACGAGCAGTACTTC. Its protein product is CASSGDSSYEQYF.

A single count supports this clone. This chain uses TRBV28 with TRBJ1-5; unclear D gene. The CDR3 consists of 13 residues. The ends were cut back, 3 bases at V and 6 bases at J, with 9 bases in the middle. The V gene's germline CDR1 is MDHEN and CDR2 SYDVKM. This CDR3 is CASSFGVGQPQHF. DNA for the CDR3: TGTGCCAGCAGTTTCGGGGTGGGTCAGCCCCAGCATTTT.

For this clone: In the same sample, other DNA sequences code for this CDR3. The rearrangement links TRBV30 to TRBJ1-5, with a possible D match to TRBD1 (5 bases). The CDR3 runs 13 residues. Germline-derived CDR1 and CDR2 are GTSNPN and SVGIG (reference sequence). V gave up 0 bases and J gave up 5 bases, with 8 bases separating them. The CDR3 reads CAWSVQGDQPQHF. Here the CDR3 DNA reads TGTGCCTGGAGTGTACAAGGGGATCAGCCCCAGCATTTT.

The V and J genes are TRBV19 and TRBJ1-1, with 9 bases matching TRBD1. The CDR3 length is 15 residues. After removal of 2 bases from V and 2 bases from J, the junction contained 3 bases not matched to a gene. Germline V gene sequence: CDR1 LNHDA, CDR2 SQIVND (reference sequence). The CDR3 is CASSISDRGNTEAFF. The DNA for the CDR3 is TGTGCCAGTAGTATATCGGACAGGGGCAACACTGAAGCTTTCTTT.

The chain combines TRBV19 with TRBJ1-5, with 10 nucleotides matching TRBD1. Per the germline V gene, CDR1 is LNHDA and CDR2 is SQIVND (reference sequence). The junction had 7 bases not matched to a gene; V was cut back by 5 bases and J by 0 bases. CDR3 length: 17 amino acids. CDR3 nucleotide sequence: TGTGCCAGTAGTTTTGACAGGGGGCTCGGTAGCAATCAGCCCCAGCATTTT. Protein product: CASSFDRGLGSNQPQHF.

The rearrangement joins TRBV27 to TRBJ1-6; perhaps TRBD1 as D (6 bases). Trimming pared 5 bases from V and 7 bases from J, leaving 15 bases between. The CDR3 length is 15 residues. Germline CDR1 and CDR2: MNHEY and SMNVEV (reference sequence). The CDR3 DNA sequence: TGTGCCAGCAGTCCCTATGGACAGAGAAATTCACCCCTCCACTTT. Protein: CASSPYGQRNSPLHF.

This chain joins TRBV6-5 and TRBJ1-2; D gene unclear. CDR3 size: 12 residues. V shed 8 bases and J shed 4 bases, with 11 bases lying between them. CDR1 and CDR2 (germline): MNHEY, SVGAGI. The CDR3 here is CASGQNSYGYTF. DNA of the CDR3: TGTGCCAGCGGCCAGAACAGCTATGGCTACACCTTC.